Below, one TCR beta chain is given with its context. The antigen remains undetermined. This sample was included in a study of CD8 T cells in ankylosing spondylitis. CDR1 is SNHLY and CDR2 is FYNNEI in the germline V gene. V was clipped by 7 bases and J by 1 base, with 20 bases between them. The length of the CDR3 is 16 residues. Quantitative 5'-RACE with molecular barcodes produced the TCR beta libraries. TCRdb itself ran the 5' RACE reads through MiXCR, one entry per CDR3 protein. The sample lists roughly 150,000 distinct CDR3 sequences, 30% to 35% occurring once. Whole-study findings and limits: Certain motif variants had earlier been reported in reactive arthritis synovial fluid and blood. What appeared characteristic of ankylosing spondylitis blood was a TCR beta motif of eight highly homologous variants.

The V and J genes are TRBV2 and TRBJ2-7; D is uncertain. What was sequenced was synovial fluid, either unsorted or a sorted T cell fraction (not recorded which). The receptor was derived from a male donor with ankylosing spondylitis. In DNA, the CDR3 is TGTGCCAGCACCCCAACGCCACGGACGGCATCCTACGAGCAGTACTTC. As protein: CASTPTPRTASYEQYF.